The T cell receptor (beta chain) under discussion was sequenced for a study of radiotherapy plus CTLA-4 blockade in lung cancer. Concerning this clone: Other DNA variants within this sample encode the same CDR3.

Germline loops: CDR1 SGHRS, CDR2 YFSETQ. Trimming took 4 bases from V and 0 from J, leaving 9 bases between them. CDR3 length: 14 amino acids. Method: immunoSEQ multiplex PCR; TCRdb's copy keeps in-frame clones and lacks some. This sample has under 110,000 clones; more than 75% occur once, and the top ten carry roughly 2.5%. Sequencing used peripheral blood, obtained from a patient treated with radiotherapy plus ipilimumab. The clonotype originates from a human donor with non-small cell lung cancer that progressed on radiotherapy plus ipilimumab. Some clones in this sample may be carry-over from other donors' samples. V is TRBV5-1 and J is TRBJ2-3; D unclear. Here the CDR3 DNA reads TGCGCCAGCAGCCTGGGTACTAGCACAGATACGCAGTATTTT. This encodes CASSLGTSTDTQYF.